The clone carrying this T cell receptor beta chain was counted at least ten times. Its matching antigen is unknown. This specimen comes from a study of human T cells and chemical hapten exposure. Study-wide context: Small volume differences among pooled libraries mainly caused per-sample TCR yield variation.

Individual cDNA molecules in this library carried unique molecular identifiers. In the study's own analysis: Sample TCR totals centred on a median of approximately 96,000, ranging about 20,000 to 690,600. TCRdb redid the calling of the 5' RACE reads with MiXCR, one entry per CDR3 protein. These V and J calls derive from TCRdb rather than the authors' analysis. The table records around 140,000 distinct CDR3 sequences, around 4.4% of them present only once. Total RNA was extracted from unfractionated whole blood. CDR3 length equals 14 residues. The V gene's germline CDR1 is LGHDT and CDR2 YNNKEL (reference sequence). The V end was cut by 0 bases, the J end by 9 bases, with 12 bases between. Overall study findings and caveats: TCRs at a frequency above 1 in 1000 stayed unchanged with DPC sensitization.

This TCR derives from a female donor in good health. The chain uses TRBV3-1 and TRBJ1-5; D ambiguous. CDR3 bases: TGTGCCAGCAGCCAAGAGGGCGGCTTTCGGCCCCAGCATTTT. Protein product: CASSQEGGFRPQHF.